The 29 T cell receptor beta chains given below trace back to one sample, sequenced in a study of blood T cell repertoires in COVID-19. Produced via immunoSEQ multiplex PCR; TCRdb's table is partial and in-frame only. The sample holds some 300,000 clones, 90% seen once. The sequenced sample was peripheral blood. These receptors all come from a woman aged 40 to 55 with COVID-19, enrolled during active disease.

The rearrangement joins TRBV29-1 to TRBJ1-2; D not certain. Germline CDR1 is SQVTM and CDR2 is ANQGSEA. Trimming cost V 7 bases and J 4 bases, with 13 bases left between them. The length of the CDR3 is 12 residues. The CDR3 is CSGGDGSYGYTF. The CDR3 DNA follows: TGCAGCGGCGGTGACGGGAGCTATGGCTACACCTTC.

The V and J genes are TRBV28 and TRBJ2-1; D not resolved. V was clipped by 3 bases and J by 4 bases, with 7 bases between them. Germline V gene sequence: CDR1 MDHEN, CDR2 SYDVKM. The CDR3 covers 13 residues. DNA of the CDR3: TGTGCCAGCAGTTTCCAGGCGTACAATGAGCAGTTCTTC. Amino acid sequence: CASSFQAYNEQFF.

V is TRBV7-3 and J is TRBJ1-1; D unclear. V lost 5 bases and J 5 bases, leaving 12 bases between the germline ends. From germline, CDR1 is SGHTA and CDR2 FQGTGA. The CDR3 is made up of 13 amino acids. The CDR3 protein is CASSPRGGTEAFF. The CDR3 DNA sequence: TGTGCCAGCAGCCCCCGGGGTGGGACTGAAGCTTTCTTT.

This chain connects TRBV7-2 to TRBJ1-2; TRBD1 matches 12 bases. The CDR3 totals 16 residues. Losses at the gene ends were 5 bases for V and 8 bases for J; bases not matched to a gene: 12. CDR1 and CDR2 (germline): SGHTA, FQGNSA. CDR3: CASSQRPGQGADGYTF. CDR3 coding DNA: TGTGCCAGCAGCCAACGACCGGGACAGGGGGCGGACGGCTACACCTTC.

This rearrangement joins TRBV12-5 to TRBJ1-3, with TRBD1 as a possible D gene (5 bases). Germline assignment: CDR1 LGHNT and CDR2 FRNRAP. The CDR3 extends over 15 amino acids. V lost 1 base and J lost 4, with 11 bases in between. CDR3 sequence (DNA): TGTGCTAGTGGTTTGGGACAGCGGGAGGGAAACACCATATATTTT. It encodes CASGLGQREGNTIYF.

The gene calls are TRBV9 and TRBJ2-3; 8 positions agree with TRBD1. CDR3 length: 16 amino acids. V shed 0 bases and J 5 bases; nucleotides not matched to a gene: 8. Germline CDR1 SGDLS, CDR2 YYNGEE. This CDR3 is CASSVESTGGIDTQYF. The CDR3 DNA follows: TGTGCCAGCAGCGTAGAGAGTACAGGGGGTATAGATACGCAGTATTTT.

The chain combines TRBV27 with TRBJ1-2, with TRBD1 matching over 9 bases. The CDR3 runs to 13 residues. In germline, CDR1 is MNHEY, CDR2 SMNVEV (reference sequence). V shed 7 bases and J 8 bases; nucleotides not matched to a gene: 8. CDR3 DNA sequence: TGTGCCAGCACCCGGACAGGGGAAGGAGGCTACACCTTC. It translates to CASTRTGEGGYTF.

The table lists this clone with a few counts. The V call is TRBV7-3, the J call TRBJ1-1; the D gene is possibly TRBD1 (5 bases). The CDR3 is made up of 13 amino acids. Trimming shortened V by 6 bases and J by 3 bases, and 11 bases separated the two germline ends. Looked up from germline, CDR1 is SGHTA and CDR2 is FQGTGA. The CDR3 nucleotides read TGTGCCAGCAGTTTATCAGGGTACACTGAAGCTTTCTTT. Translating it yields CASSLSGYTEAFF.

The chain has TRBV14 and TRBJ2-7, with TRBD2 matching 8 bases. V was clipped by 4 bases and J by 3 bases; unmatched bases: 8. The CDR3 extends over 15 amino acids. CDR1 is SGHDN, CDR2 FVKESK, per germline. This chain's CDR3 is CASSPRAGGVYEQYF. As DNA, the CDR3 is TGTGCCAGCAGCCCCCGGGCGGGGGGAGTCTACGAGCAGTACTTC.

The V gene is TRBV30, the J gene TRBJ2-7, with 10 bases matching TRBD1. This CDR3 has 14 amino acids. The trim removed 1 base at V and 7 bases at J, leaving 7 bases unmatched. The germline CDR1 and CDR2 sequences are GTSNPN and SVGIG (reference sequence). CDR3 sequence: CAWSADRGRREQYF. CDR3 coding DNA: TGTGCCTGGAGTGCAGACAGGGGGCGAAGGGAGCAGTACTTC.

The rearrangement links TRBV7-9 to TRBJ2-3; D perhaps matches TRBD2 (6 bases). CDR3 length: 17 residues. Trimming cost V 8 bases and J 0 bases, with 21 bases left between them. The germline V gene encodes CDR1 SEHNR and CDR2 FQNEAQ (reference sequence). DNA of the CDR3: TGTGCCAGCGCTTCCGCCGTGGGGGGATACAGCACAGATACGCAGTATTTT. Translating it yields CASASAVGGYSTDTQYF.

In DNA, the CDR3 is TGTGCCAGCAGCTTGAGGTCCAAATCCCGCACAGATACGCAGTATTTT. Translation gives CASSLRSKSRTDTQYF. V gene TRBV11-2 combines with J gene TRBJ2-3, with D hard to call. This CDR3 has 16 residues. CDR1 SGHAT and CDR2 FQNNGV come from the germline V gene. The germline V and J ends were trimmed by 3 bases and 1 base, with 14 bases remaining between them.

The count of this clone is one. The chain combines TRBV5-1 with TRBJ2-1, with TRBD2 as a possible D gene (6 bases). The germline CDR1 and CDR2 sequences are SGHRS and YFSETQ. Trimming removed 4 bases at V and 0 bases at J, with 14 bases between. This CDR3 contains 16 residues. Here the CDR3 reads CASSPGVAASYNEQFF. Written as DNA, the CDR3 is TGCGCCAGCAGCCCCGGGGTAGCGGCCTCCTACAATGAGCAGTTCTTC.

This clone was detected only a few times. The germline gene is not matched at one end of the junction; a read error may be the cause. This sequence joins TRBV6-2 or TRBV6-3 and TRBJ2-3; D perhaps matches TRBD1 (5 bases). Germline-derived CDR1 and CDR2 are MNHEY and SVGEGT. The CDR3 runs to 14 residues. CDR3 in amino acids: CACSATVDTDTQYF. CDR3 DNA: TGTGCCTGCAGTGCGACAGTGGACACAGATACGCAGTATTTT.

The gene calls are TRBV7-2 and TRBJ2-5; tentative D call: TRBD1 (5 bases). The ends were cut back, 1 base at V and 5 bases at J, with 14 bases in the middle. There are 15 residues in the CDR3. Germline CDR1 reads SGHTA; CDR2 reads FQGNSA. The CDR3 nucleotides are TGTGCCAGCAGCTTAGGTCGGTGGGGCCGGGAGACCCAGTACTTC. This codes for CASSLGRWGRETQYF.

Comment on this clone: The identical CDR3 is also encoded by other nucleotide sequences in the sample. The chain links TRBV12-3 or TRBV12-4 to TRBJ1-1; D unclear. The CDR3 extends over 13 amino acids. Trimming shortened V by 3 bases and J by 1 base, and 6 bases separated the two germline ends. CDR3 DNA sequence: TGTGCCAGCAGTTTTACGGGGAACACTGAAGCTTTCTTT. Protein product: CASSFTGNTEAFF.

The rearrangement joins TRBV30 to TRBJ2-7, with unresolved D. There are 15 residues in the CDR3. Trimming cost V 2 bases and J 3 bases, with 17 bases left between them. CDR1 is GTSNPN, CDR2 SVGIG, per germline (reference sequence). CDR3 DNA: TGTGCCTGGAGTCTACCGAGACTTTTGATCTACGAGCAGTACTTC. Protein product: CAWSLPRLLIYEQYF.

This chain joins TRBV29-1 and TRBJ2-1; D is undetermined. The CDR3 is 13 amino acids. From germline, CDR1 is SQVTM and CDR2 ANQGSEA. V was shortened by 6 bases and J by 8 bases, with 17 bases between the two germline ends. CDR3 nucleotides: TGCAGCGTCCGGCCCCCCCGACAATATGAGCAGTTCTTC. Its protein is CSVRPPRQYEQFF.

The genes are TRBV7-9 and TRBJ2-7; the match to TRBD1 covers 7 bases. The CDR3 spans 14 residues. CDR1 is SEHNR, CDR2 FQNEAQ, per germline (reference sequence). Trimming cost V 3 bases and J 0 bases; bases outside gene matches: 2. The CDR3 here is CASSLGQSSYEQYF. The CDR3, as DNA: TGTGCCAGCAGCTTGGGACAGAGCTCCTACGAGCAGTACTTC.

J is TRBJ2-5 and V is TRBV27; weak D call: TRBD2 (5 bases). Germline V lookup: CDR1 MNHEY, CDR2 SMNVEV (reference sequence). This CDR3 has 13 amino acids. V shed 3 bases and J shed 4 bases, with 9 bases lying between them. The CDR3 sequence is CASSFLAGETQYF. CDR3 bases: TGTGCCAGCAGTTTCCTAGCCGGAGAGACCCAGTACTTC.

The chain's CDR3 is CASSYFAGRNEQYF. CDR3 nucleotides: TGTGCCAGCAGTTACTTTGCAGGGCGGAACGAGCAGTACTTC. The chain uses TRBV6-2 or TRBV6-3 and TRBJ2-7, with D perhaps matching TRBD1 (5 bases). Germline V CDR1 and CDR2: MNHEY, SVGEGT. The CDR3 sequence is 14 residues long. V lost 1 base and J 5 bases, leaving 12 bases between the germline ends.

This chain uses TRBV7-9 with TRBJ1-2; possible D gene TRBD1, 5 bases. The V and J ends lost 5 bases and 4 bases respectively, with 23 bases between them. Per germline, CDR1 SEHNR and CDR2 FQNEAQ (reference sequence). The CDR3 totals 17 residues. CDR3 sequence: CASSPVTPPEGRYGYTF. CDR3 nucleotides: TGTGCCAGCAGCCCGGTCACACCACCGGAGGGACGCTATGGCTACACCTTC.

This sequence joins TRBV30 and TRBJ2-4, with 8 bases matching TRBD2. Trimming at V came to 3 bases and at J to 7 bases, leaving 11 bases not matched to a gene. Germline CDR1 GTSNPN, CDR2 SVGIG (reference sequence). CDR3 size: 15 residues. The DNA of the CDR3 is TGTGCCTGGAGCGGGATAGCGGGGCCTGGGAACATTCAGTACTTC. It yields the protein CAWSGIAGPGNIQYF.

The chain employs TRBV11-3 and TRBJ2-1, with D perhaps matching TRBD1 (5 bases). The CDR3 spans 15 residues. Germline V gene data show CDR1 as SGHNT and CDR2 as YENEEA. Trimming took 3 bases from V and 7 from J, leaving 16 bases between them. Written as DNA, the CDR3 is TGTGCCAGCAGCTTTAACGAAGGACATTCGAATGAGCAGTTCTTC. Translation gives CASSFNEGHSNEQFF.

This rearrangement joins TRBV4-1 to TRBJ2-5; possibly TRBD2 for D (5 bases). Trimming removed 0 bases from V and 5 bases from J, with 16 bases in between. CDR3 length equals 16 residues. Germline V gene lookup returns CDR1 MGHRA and CDR2 YSYEKL. CDR3 in amino acids: CASSQEEASSTETQYF. CDR3 nucleotides: TGCGCCAGCAGCCAAGAAGAAGCTAGCTCGACGGAGACCCAGTACTTC.

The chain has TRBV11-2 and TRBJ2-1; TRBD1 agrees at 8 bases. The CDR3 sequence is 16 residues long. After removal of 6 bases from V and 1 base from J, the junction contained 8 bases not matched to a gene. Germline V gene data show CDR1 as SGHAT and CDR2 as FQNNGV. The CDR3 loop is CASRFRGLVSYNEQFF. CDR3 sequence (DNA): TGTGCCAGCAGGTTCAGGGGGCTAGTATCCTACAATGAGCAGTTCTTC.

This chain connects TRBV28 to TRBJ1-5; 9 positions match TRBD1. CDR1 is MDHEN and CDR2 is SYDVKM in the germline V gene. The V segment lost 3 bases and the J segment 3 bases; nucleotides outside the gene matches: 6. The CDR3 is 16 residues long. The CDR3 DNA reads TGTGCCAGCAGTTTCGGGACAGGGATTCCCAATCAGCCCCAGCATTTT. This encodes CASSFGTGIPNQPQHF.

The rearrangement joins TRBV27 to TRBJ2-5; 9 bases are a match to TRBD1. The CDR3 contains 14 residues. Per germline, CDR1 MNHEY and CDR2 SMNVEV (reference sequence). V was clipped by 3 bases and J by 4 bases; unmatched bases: 3. CDR3 in amino acids: CASSFNRGLETQYF. DNA for the CDR3: TGTGCCAGCAGTTTCAACAGGGGGCTAGAGACCCAGTACTTC.

The chain carries TRBV9 and TRBJ1-2, with 7 bases that match TRBD1. CDR3 length equals 13 residues. V lost 4 bases and J lost 8; bases outside the gene matches: 8. Germline V gene sequence: CDR1 SGDLS, CDR2 YYNGEE. CDR3 nucleotides: TGTGCCAGCAGCCAGACAGGGTTCTACGGCTACACCTTC. This codes for CASSQTGFYGYTF. Drawing the rest from reference TRBV9 and TRBJ1-2, the complete variable domain is DSGVTQTPKHLITATGQRVTLRCSPRSGDLSVYWYQQSLDQGLQFLIQYYNGEERAKGNILERFSAQQFPDLHSELNLSSLELGDSALYFCASSQTGFYGYTFGSGTRLTVV.